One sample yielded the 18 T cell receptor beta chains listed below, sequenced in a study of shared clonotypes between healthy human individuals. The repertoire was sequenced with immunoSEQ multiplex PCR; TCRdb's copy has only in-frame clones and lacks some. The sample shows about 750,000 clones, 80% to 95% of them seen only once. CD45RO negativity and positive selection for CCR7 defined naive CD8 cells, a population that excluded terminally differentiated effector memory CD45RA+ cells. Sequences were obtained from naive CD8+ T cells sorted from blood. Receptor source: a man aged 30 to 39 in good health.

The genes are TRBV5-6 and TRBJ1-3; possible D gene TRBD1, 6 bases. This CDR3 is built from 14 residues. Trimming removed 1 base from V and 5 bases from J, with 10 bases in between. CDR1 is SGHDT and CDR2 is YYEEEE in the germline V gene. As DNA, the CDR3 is TGTGCCAGCAGCTTGTGGGGGGCAAGAAACACCATATATTTT. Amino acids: CASSLWGARNTIYF.

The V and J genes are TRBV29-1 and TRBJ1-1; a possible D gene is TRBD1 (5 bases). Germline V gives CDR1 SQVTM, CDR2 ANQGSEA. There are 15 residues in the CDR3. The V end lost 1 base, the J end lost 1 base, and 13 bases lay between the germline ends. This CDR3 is CSVEARRGTNTEAFF. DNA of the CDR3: TGCAGCGTTGAAGCTAGACGAGGGACGAACACTGAAGCTTTCTTT. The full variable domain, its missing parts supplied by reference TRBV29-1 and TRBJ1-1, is SAVISQKPSRDICQRGTSLTIQCQVDSQVTMMFWYRQQPGQSLTLIATANQGSEATYESGFVIDKFPISRPNLTFSTLTVSNMSPEDSSIYLCSVEARRGTNTEAFFGQGTRLTVV.

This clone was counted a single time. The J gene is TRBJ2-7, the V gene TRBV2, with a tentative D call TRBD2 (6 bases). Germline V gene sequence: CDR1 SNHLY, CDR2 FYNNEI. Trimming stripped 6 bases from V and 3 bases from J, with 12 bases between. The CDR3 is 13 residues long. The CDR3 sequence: CASRGTQGYEQYF. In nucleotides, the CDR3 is TGTGCCAGCAGAGGGACTCAGGGCTACGAGCAGTACTTC.

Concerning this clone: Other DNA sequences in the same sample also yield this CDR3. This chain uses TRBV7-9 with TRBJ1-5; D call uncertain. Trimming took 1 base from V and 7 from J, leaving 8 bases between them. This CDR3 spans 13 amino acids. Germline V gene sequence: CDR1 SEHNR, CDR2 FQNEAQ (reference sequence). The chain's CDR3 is CASSLGMGQPQHF. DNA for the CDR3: TGTGCCAGCAGCTTAGGAATGGGCCAGCCCCAGCATTTT. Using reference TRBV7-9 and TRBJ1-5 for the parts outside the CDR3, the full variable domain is DTGVSQNPRHKITKRGQNVTFRCDPISEHNRLYWYRQTLGQGPEFLTYFQNEAQLEKSRLLSDRFSAERPKGSFSTLEIQRTEQGDSAMYLCASSLGMGQPQHFGDGTRLSIL.

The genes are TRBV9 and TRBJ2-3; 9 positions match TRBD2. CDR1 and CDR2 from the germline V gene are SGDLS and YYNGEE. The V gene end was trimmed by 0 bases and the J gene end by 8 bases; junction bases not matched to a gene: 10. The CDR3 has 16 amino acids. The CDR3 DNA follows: TGTGCCAGCAGCGTAGCGGCCCCTAGCGGGATAGGTACGCAGTATTTT. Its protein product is CASSVAAPSGIGTQYF.

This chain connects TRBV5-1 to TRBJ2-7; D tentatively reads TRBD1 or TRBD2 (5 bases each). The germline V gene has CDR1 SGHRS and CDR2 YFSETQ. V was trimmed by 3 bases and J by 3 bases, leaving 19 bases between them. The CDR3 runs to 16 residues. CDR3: CASSSGTGTGIYEQYF. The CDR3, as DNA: TGCGCCAGCAGCTCGGGTACCGGGACGGGTATCTACGAGCAGTACTTC.

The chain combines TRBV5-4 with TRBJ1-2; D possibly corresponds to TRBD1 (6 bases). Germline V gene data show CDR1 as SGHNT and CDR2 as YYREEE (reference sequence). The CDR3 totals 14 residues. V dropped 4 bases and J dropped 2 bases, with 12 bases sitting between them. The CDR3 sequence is CASSPGQLNYGYTF. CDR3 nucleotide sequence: TGTGCCAGCAGCCCAGGACAGCTAAACTATGGCTACACCTTC. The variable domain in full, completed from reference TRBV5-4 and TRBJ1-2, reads ETGVTQSPTHLIKTRGQQVTLRCSSQSGHNTVSWYQQALGQGPQFIFQYYREEENGRGNFPPRFSGLQFPNYSSELNVNALELDDSALYLCASSPGQLNYGYTFGSGTRLTVV.

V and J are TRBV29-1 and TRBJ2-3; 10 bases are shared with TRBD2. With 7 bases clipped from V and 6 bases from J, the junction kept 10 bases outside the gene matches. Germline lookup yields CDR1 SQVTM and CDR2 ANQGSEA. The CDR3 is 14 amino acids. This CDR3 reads CSAKREGPPDTQYF. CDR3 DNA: TGCAGCGCCAAGCGGGAGGGCCCGCCCGATACGCAGTATTTT.

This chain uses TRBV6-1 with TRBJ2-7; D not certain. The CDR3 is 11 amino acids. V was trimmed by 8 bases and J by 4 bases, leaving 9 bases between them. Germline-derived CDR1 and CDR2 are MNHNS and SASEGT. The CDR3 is CASLNGYEQYF. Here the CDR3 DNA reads TGTGCCAGCCTGAATGGTTACGAGCAGTACTTC.

CDR3 in DNA: TGTGCCAGCAGACAAGAGCCCGGGACAGGAAACAATGAGCAGTTCTTC. Protein sequence: CASRQEPGTGNNEQFF. The chain couples TRBV7-6 to TRBJ2-1; 8 bases line up with TRBD1. The CDR3 sequence is 16 residues long. Germline CDR1 reads SGHVS; CDR2 reads FNYEAQ. V shed 6 bases and J 5 bases; nucleotides not matched to a gene: 12.

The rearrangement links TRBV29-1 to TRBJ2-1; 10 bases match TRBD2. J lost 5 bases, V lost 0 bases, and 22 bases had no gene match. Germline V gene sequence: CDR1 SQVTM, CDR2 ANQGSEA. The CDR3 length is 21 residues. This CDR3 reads CSVEELGWDAIAGGINNEQFF. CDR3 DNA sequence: TGCAGCGTTGAAGAATTGGGTTGGGACGCTATAGCGGGAGGTATTAACAATGAGCAGTTCTTC.

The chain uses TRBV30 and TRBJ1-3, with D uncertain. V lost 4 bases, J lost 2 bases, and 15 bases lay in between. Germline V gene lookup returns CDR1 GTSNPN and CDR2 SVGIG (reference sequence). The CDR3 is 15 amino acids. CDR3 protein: CAWTLDGFTGNTIYF. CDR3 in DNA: TGTGCCTGGACCCTGGACGGTTTCACTGGAAACACCATATATTTT.

CDR3 DNA: TGTGCCAGCGGTGGCGGGACTAGCCTCTTGGGTGAGCAGTTCTTC. It codes for CASGGGTSLLGEQFF. The chain recombines TRBV7-9 with TRBJ2-1; 9 bases fit TRBD2. This CDR3 spans 15 amino acids. Germline loops: CDR1 SEHNR, CDR2 FQNEAQ (reference sequence). With V trimmed by 8 bases and J by 9 bases, 14 bases remained unmatched.

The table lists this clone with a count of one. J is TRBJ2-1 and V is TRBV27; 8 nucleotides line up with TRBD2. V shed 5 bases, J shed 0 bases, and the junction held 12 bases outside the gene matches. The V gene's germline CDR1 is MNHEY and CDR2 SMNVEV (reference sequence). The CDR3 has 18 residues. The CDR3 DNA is TGTGCCAGCAGTCCCTTAACTAGCGGAGGGATCTCCTACAATGAGCAGTTCTTC. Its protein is CASSPLTSGGISYNEQFF.

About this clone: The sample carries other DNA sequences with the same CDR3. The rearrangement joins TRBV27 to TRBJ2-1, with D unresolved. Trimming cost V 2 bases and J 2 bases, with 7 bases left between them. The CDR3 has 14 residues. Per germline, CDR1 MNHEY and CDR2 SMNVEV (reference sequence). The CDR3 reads CASSLGGPYNEQFF. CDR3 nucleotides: TGTGCCAGCAGTTTAGGTGGTCCCTACAATGAGCAGTTCTTC.

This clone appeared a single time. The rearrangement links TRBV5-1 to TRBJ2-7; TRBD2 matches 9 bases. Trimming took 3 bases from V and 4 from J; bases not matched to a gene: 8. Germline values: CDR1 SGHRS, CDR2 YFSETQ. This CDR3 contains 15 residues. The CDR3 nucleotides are TGCGCCAGCAGCTGGCAGACTAGCGGAAATTACGAGCAGTACTTC. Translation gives CASSWQTSGNYEQYF.

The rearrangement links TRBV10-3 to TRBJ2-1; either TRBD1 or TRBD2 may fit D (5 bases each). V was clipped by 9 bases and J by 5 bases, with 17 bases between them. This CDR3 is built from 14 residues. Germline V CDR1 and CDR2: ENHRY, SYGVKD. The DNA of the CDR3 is TGTGCCATTTTTAACCCGGGACCTAACAATGAGCAGTTCTTC. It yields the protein CAIFNPGPNNEQFF.

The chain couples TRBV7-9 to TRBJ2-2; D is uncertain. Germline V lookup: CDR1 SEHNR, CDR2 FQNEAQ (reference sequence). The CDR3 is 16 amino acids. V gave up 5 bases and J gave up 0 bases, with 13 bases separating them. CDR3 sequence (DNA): TGTGCCAGCAGCACTTCCACGGATTCGAACACCGGGGAGCTGTTTTTT. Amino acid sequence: CASSTSTDSNTGELFF.